This T cell receptor beta chain stems from a study of human T cells and chemical hapten exposure. Study-level background: Sensitization used 2% DPC on around 2 cm by around 2 cm upper inner arm skin. Patients received weekly diphenylcyclopropenone doses to the scalp throughout the roughly 24-week study. Alopecia areata, totalis or universalis affected patients, mainly female.

Points from the study as a whole: The count of PT1 expanded TCRs correlated positively with patch test score.

Time point denoted: patch test 3, about 24 weeks after DPC sensitization. Specified treatment: therapeutic diphenylcyclopropenone sensitization with weekly scalp DPC. This clonotype turned up a few times. Its antigen is as yet unknown. In TCRdb, the RACE reads were re-called with MiXCR into one record per CDR3 protein. Of roughly 50,000 distinct CDR3 sequences listed, 9.9% are singletons. Trimming left V 3 bases short and J 4 bases short, with 9 bases between. Germline V gene sequence: CDR1 KGHSH, CDR2 LQKENI. The CDR3 covers 13 residues. Material: whole blood, obtained in connection with sensitization to the hapten diphenylcyclopropenone (DPC). This TCR came from a woman between 40 and 50 years old with alopecia areata. Some clones in this sample may be carry-over from other donors' samples. The chain employs TRBV18 and TRBJ1-1, with D uncertain. The CDR3 DNA reads TGTGCCAGCTCACCTCTGGGGTTCACTGAAGCTTTCTTT. It is translated as CASSPLGFTEAFF.